One T cell receptor (beta chain) is described in this entry. The target antigen is unknown. Germline V gene lookup returns CDR1 SGHRS and CDR2 YFSETQ. Trimming removed 0 bases at V and 8 bases at J, with 12 bases between. CDR3 length: 15 amino acids. Antigen-specific CD4+ T cells were expanded with viral peptide pools in the ViraFEST assay before sequencing. Subsequent to a culture period of under 11 days, CD4+ T cells were isolated. Vaccinees lacked prior SARS-CoV-2 infection and tested negative for nucleocapsid antibodies. Wells containing 1.5 million to 2.5 million PBMC each were cultured with 10 IU/ml IL-2 and about 9.6 ug/ml peptides. Cultures got half-medium changes with IL-2 on days 3 and 7. These data come from a study of vaccination effects on CD4 cells after COVID-19. Profiled with immunoSEQ multiplex PCR; TCRdb holds only in-frame clones, not every one. This table has around 71,000 clones, approximately 70% appearing once.

The sequences come from CD4+ T cells from PBMCs cultured with HCoV-OC43 spike peptides, collected before COVID-19 vaccination. Described subset: HCoV-OC43 spike overlapping peptide pool stimulation. This receptor was taken from a human donor who received a COVID-19 vaccine. The chain combines TRBV5-1 with TRBJ1-6; tentatively, D is TRBD1 (6 bases). CDR3: CASSLVADSHSPLHF. In DNA form, the CDR3 reads TGCGCCAGCAGCTTGGTAGCGGACAGTCATTCACCCCTCCACTTT.